Listed here are 32 T cell receptor beta chains from one sample, sequenced in a study of T cell repertoires in cytomegalovirus infection. These receptors have no known antigen. One entry per CDR3 protein results from TCRdb running MiXCR on the reads. The sample yields tens of thousands of distinct CDR3 sequences, roughly 28% seen once. Specimen: CD8+ T cells from cultured PBMCs, collected from culture after CMV antigen stimulation. These receptors all stem from a human donor in good health (CMV status not recorded). Some clones in this sample may be carry-over from other donors' samples.

The chain employs TRBV5-6 and TRBJ1-2; D is possibly TRBD1 (5 bases). V was pared by 2 bases and J by 4 bases, with 12 bases between. Germline CDR1 is SGHDT and CDR2 is YYEEEE. The CDR3 extends over 14 amino acids. CDR3 in amino acids: CASSLPGLTYGYTF. CDR3 nucleotide sequence: TGTGCCAGCAGCTTACCGGGACTGACCTATGGCTACACCTTC.

As for this clonotype: A much larger clone differs by one base, so this may be a read error. The chain employs TRBV7-2 and TRBJ2-1; D is ambiguous. Germline CDR1 is SGHTA and CDR2 is FQGNSA. The CDR3 spans 16 residues. CDR3 DNA: TGTGCCGGCAGCACCCGTATCGGGCTAGGTGGTAATGAGCAGTTCTTC. It translates to CAGSTRIGLGGNEQFF.

The sample holds one count of this clonotype. This chain links TRBV9 with TRBJ2-1; 11 bases map to TRBD1. J gave up 9 bases and V 7 bases, and 24 bases lay outside the gene matches. This CDR3 region has 19 residues. Germline-derived CDR1 and CDR2 are SGDLS and YYNGEE. CDR3 bases: TGTGCCAGCGGTCTTCACCGGGACAGGGGGAATTGGGGAAAGGGTGAGCAGTTCTTC. Translated: CASGLHRDRGNWGKGEQFF.

The chain is built from TRBV11-2 and TRBJ2-7, with 9 bases matching TRBD1. The CDR3 has 20 amino acids. The trim removed 4 bases at V and 2 bases at J, leaving 21 bases unmatched. CDR1 SGHAT and CDR2 FQNNGV come from the germline V gene. This CDR3 reads CASSSIRGTGSFPRAYEQYF. The DNA for the CDR3 is TGTGCCAGCAGCTCGATACGCGGGACAGGGTCCTTCCCCCGGGCCTACGAGCAGTACTTC.

The chain employs TRBV3-1 and TRBJ1-2, with unresolved D. Trimming took 4 bases from V and 6 from J, leaving 12 bases between them. CDR1 is LGHDT and CDR2 is YNNKEL in the germline V gene (reference sequence). CDR3 length: 13 residues. CDR3 region: CASSPLSRHGYTF. CDR3 coding DNA: TGTGCCAGCAGCCCACTCTCCAGGCATGGCTACACCTTC.

The gene calls are TRBV20-1 and TRBJ2-7, with D unresolved. V was shortened by 5 bases and J by 3 bases, with 8 bases between the two germline ends. Germline assignment: CDR1 DFQATT and CDR2 SNEGSKA (reference sequence). This CDR3 region has 11 residues. The CDR3 here is CSADAYYEQYF. The CDR3 coding sequence is TGCAGTGCTGACGCATACTACGAGCAGTACTTC.

This clonotype was recorded many times. The J gene is TRBJ2-7, the V gene TRBV7-9; D not resolved. CDR3 length equals 12 residues. V gave up 4 bases and J gave up 3 bases, with 7 bases separating them. The V gene's germline CDR1 is SEHNR and CDR2 FQNEAQ (reference sequence). The CDR3 nucleotides are TGTGCCAGCAGCTCGGACGGCTACGAGCAGTACTTC. Its translation: CASSSDGYEQYF.

The rearrangement joins TRBV20-1 to TRBJ2-1; the D is unclear. V was clipped by 4 bases and J by 3 bases, with 13 bases between them. Germline CDR1 and CDR2: DFQATT and SNEGSKA (reference sequence). The CDR3 is 14 residues long. The CDR3 DNA follows: TGCAGTGCTACCTCCCCGGGCAACTACAATGAGCAGTTCTTC. Translated: CSATSPGNYNEQFF.

The table lists this clonotype with many counts. J is TRBJ1-6 and V is TRBV7-9, with D uncertain. Trimming removed 6 bases from V and 0 bases from J, with 6 bases in between. Germline V gives CDR1 SEHNR, CDR2 FQNEAQ (reference sequence). There are 14 residues in the CDR3. As DNA, the CDR3 is TGTGCCAGCAGTAACAGCTCCTATAATTCACCCCTCCACTTT. This translates into CASSNSSYNSPLHF.

This sequence joins TRBV28 and TRBJ1-1; D is ambiguous. CDR1 and CDR2 (germline): MDHEN, SYDVKM. Trimming took 2 bases from V and 0 from J, leaving 10 bases between them. This CDR3 has 15 residues. This CDR3 is CASSLPREVNTEAFF. In nucleotides, the CDR3 is TGTGCCAGCAGTTTACCGAGGGAGGTGAACACTGAAGCTTTCTTT.

This clonotype turned up a few times. This rearrangement joins TRBV6-2 or TRBV6-3 to TRBJ2-1; 8 bases are shared with TRBD2. The junction had 5 bases not matched to a gene; V was cut back by 5 bases and J by 2 bases. This CDR3 has 15 amino acids. Germline V gene lookup returns CDR1 MNHEY and CDR2 SVGEGT. CDR3 residues: CASSTSSGPYNEQFF. CDR3 bases: TGTGCCAGCAGTACTTCTAGCGGGCCCTACAATGAGCAGTTCTTC.

The chain uses TRBV11-1 and TRBJ2-2; possibly TRBD1 or TRBD2 for D (5 bases each). There are 11 residues in the CDR3. V was cut by 10 bases and J by 7 bases, with 10 bases left in between. Per germline, CDR1 SGHAT and CDR2 FQDESV (reference sequence). The CDR3 DNA reads as TGTGCCATACAGAGGGGCGGGGAGCTGTTTTTT. Translation: CAIQRGGELFF.

This rearrangement joins TRBV7-2 to TRBJ2-1, with D perhaps assigned TRBD1 or TRBD2 (5 bases each). Trimming stripped 3 bases from V and 4 bases from J, with 13 bases between. The CDR3 consists of 15 residues. Germline V gene sequence: CDR1 SGHTA, CDR2 FQGNSA. CDR3 loop: CASSLGEGPYNEQFF. CDR3 DNA: TGTGCCAGCAGCTTGGGCGAGGGGCCGTACAATGAGCAGTTCTTC.

The rearrangement links TRBV19 to TRBJ1-1; 8 nucleotides line up with TRBD1. CDR3 length: 13 amino acids. In germline, CDR1 is LNHDA, CDR2 SQIVND (reference sequence). With 9 bases clipped from V and 4 bases from J, the junction kept 7 bases outside the gene matches. The CDR3 DNA sequence: TGTGCCAGCCTTGGACAGGGTTTCACTGAAGCTTTCTTT. Amino acid sequence: CASLGQGFTEAFF.

This clonotype was picked up many times. The rearrangement joins TRBV5-1 to TRBJ2-2; 8 positions match TRBD1. The CDR3 runs 15 residues. CDR1 is SGHRS, CDR2 YFSETQ, per germline. J lost 4 bases, V lost 4 bases, and 6 bases had no gene match. Here the CDR3 reads CASSPTTGGTGELFF. CDR3 coding DNA: TGCGCCAGCAGCCCCACAACAGGGGGCACCGGGGAGCTGTTTTTT.

The CDR3 sequence is CASSLGRGQETQYF. The CDR3 coding sequence is TGTGCCAGCAGCTTAGGCAGGGGGCAAGAGACCCAGTACTTC. This chain links TRBV7-9 with TRBJ2-5; 7 nucleotides match TRBD1. The J segment lost 2 bases and the V segment lost 1 base, leaving 1 base of the junction unmatched. The CDR3 has 14 amino acids. The V gene's germline CDR1 is SEHNR and CDR2 FQNEAQ (reference sequence).

In its sample, this clonotype was seen many times. This chain's CDR3 is CASRGTALKAQHF. In DNA, the CDR3 is TGTGCCAGCAGGGGGACAGCTCTTAAGGCCCAGCATTTT. The genes are TRBV28 and TRBJ1-5; 7 bases align to TRBD1. The CDR3 consists of 13 residues. From germline, CDR1 is MDHEN and CDR2 SYDVKM. V lost 6 bases and J lost 11; bases outside the gene matches: 10.

This clonotype was observed at least ten times. This chain joins TRBV7-2 and TRBJ2-1; D unclear. Between the trimmed V and J ends, which lost 3 bases and 5 bases, there was a span of 14 bases. CDR1 is SGHTA and CDR2 is FQGNSA in the germline V gene. The CDR3 spans 15 residues. The CDR3 nucleotides read TGTGCCAGCAGCTTCGACCCGAGTGTACACAATGAGCAGTTCTTC. Translation: CASSFDPSVHNEQFF.

This clonotype has a handful of counts. The chain is built from TRBV7-6 and TRBJ2-7; the D is unclear. Germline loops: CDR1 SGHVS, CDR2 FNYEAQ. Trimming cost V 5 bases and J 2 bases, with 16 bases left between them. The CDR3 spans 15 residues. The CDR3 bases are TGTGCCAGCAGCGCAGCCTACGACTCCACCTACGAGCAGTACTTC. Its translation is CASSAAYDSTYEQYF.

The genes are TRBV7-8 and TRBJ2-3; D unresolved. Germline V gene sequence: CDR1 SGHVS, CDR2 FQNEAQ. The CDR3 is 12 residues long. V lost 5 bases and J 10 bases, leaving 13 bases between the germline ends. The CDR3 DNA is TGTGCCAGCAGCCAACCCCAGGATCCGCAGTATTTT. Translation gives CASSQPQDPQYF.

This clonotype appeared once. This chain connects TRBV6-2 or TRBV6-3 to TRBJ1-1, with a tentative D call TRBD1 (5 bases). Between the trimmed V and J ends, which lost 2 bases and 8 bases, there was a span of 12 bases. From germline, CDR1 is MNHEY and CDR2 SVGEGT. CDR3 length equals 13 residues. The CDR3 coding sequence is TGTGCCAGCAGTTACGGGGCCGCGCGGGAAGCTTTCTTT. It translates to CASSYGAAREAFF.

The chain recombines TRBV12-3 or TRBV12-4 with TRBJ2-2; D unresolved. Trimming took 7 bases from V and 1 from J, leaving 4 bases between them. This CDR3 comprises 12 residues. For the CDR3, the DNA is TGTGCCAGCATAGTGAACACCGGGGAGCTGTTTTTT. It translates to CASIVNTGELFF.

This chain uses TRBV6-6 with TRBJ2-1; D is tentatively TRBD1 or TRBD2 (5 bases each). CDR1 is MNHNY, CDR2 SVGAGI, per germline (reference sequence). Trimming took off 0 bases at V and 4 bases at J, with 13 bases between the two ends. The CDR3 length is 16 residues. The CDR3 DNA reads as TGTGCCAGCAGTTACTCGAGGCCGGGGCTTTACAATGAGCAGTTCTTC. This sequence encodes CASSYSRPGLYNEQFF.

The chain joins TRBV24-1 to TRBJ2-5; TRBD2 agrees at 8 bases. In germline, CDR1 is KGHDR, CDR2 SFDVKD. The CDR3 is 14 amino acids. V lost 5 bases to trimming and J lost 3 bases; unmatched junction nucleotides: 4. The DNA of the CDR3 is TGTGCCACCAGTGTAGCGGGGAAGGAAGAGACCCAGTACTTC. Protein product: CATSVAGKEETQYF.

This clonotype appeared a few times. This chain connects TRBV7-9 to TRBJ2-1; the D is unclear. V lost 3 bases, J lost 9 bases, and 6 bases lay in between. Germline lookup yields CDR1 SEHNR and CDR2 FQNEAQ (reference sequence). CDR3 length: 11 amino acids. CDR3 loop: CASSFASEQFF. DNA of the CDR3: TGTGCCAGCAGCTTCGCCAGTGAGCAGTTCTTC. Variable domain in full (rest from reference TRBV7-9 and TRBJ2-1): DTGVSQNPRHKITKRGQNVTFRCDPISEHNRLYWYRQTLGQGPEFLTYFQNEAQLEKSRLLSDRFSAERPKGSFSTLEIQRTEQGDSAMYLCASSFASEQFFGPGTRLTVL.

The rearrangement joins TRBV20-1 to TRBJ2-1; D uncertain. The germline V gene has CDR1 DFQATT and CDR2 SNEGSKA (reference sequence). The germline V and J ends were trimmed by 0 bases and 3 bases, with 18 bases remaining between them. The CDR3 consists of 17 residues. The CDR3 DNA reads as TGCAGTGCTAGAGACTTAGGTGGCTTAGTGGGCTACAATGAGCAGTTCTTC. Translation gives CSARDLGGLVGYNEQFF.

The J gene is TRBJ1-1, the V gene TRBV27, with TRBD1 identical over 8 bases. This CDR3 has 15 amino acids. The germline gives CDR1 MNHEY, CDR2 SMNVEV (reference sequence). With 5 bases clipped from V and 0 bases from J, the junction kept 5 bases outside the gene matches. CDR3 DNA sequence: TGTGCCAGCAGTGCGAACAGGGGGGTGAACACTGAAGCTTTCTTT. Translation gives CASSANRGVNTEAFF.

Only a few counts were recorded for this clonotype. The V and J genes are TRBV6-1 and TRBJ1-2, with D possibly matching TRBD1 (5 bases). CDR3 size: 14 residues. Germline V gives CDR1 MNHNS, CDR2 SASEGT. V gave up 6 bases and J gave up 6 bases, with 17 bases separating them. The CDR3 loop is CASRLRRGGDGYTF. As DNA, the CDR3 is TGTGCCAGCAGGCTCCGGAGGGGAGGGGATGGCTACACCTTC.

V gene TRBV19 combines with J gene TRBJ1-2, with D unclear. Per germline, CDR1 LNHDA and CDR2 SQIVND (reference sequence). V dropped 1 base and J dropped 0 bases, with 6 bases sitting between them. The CDR3 totals 14 residues. The CDR3 region is CASSIGPANYGYTF. The CDR3 DNA reads TGTGCCAGTAGTATAGGTCCAGCTAACTATGGCTACACCTTC. The whole variable domain, filled in from reference TRBV19 and TRBJ1-2, reads DGGITQSPKYLFRKEGQNVTLSCEQNLNHDAMYWYRQDPGQGLRLIYYSQIVNDFQKGDIAEGYSVSREKKESFPLTVTSAQKNPTAFYLCASSIGPANYGYTFGSGTRLTVV.

Here the CDR3 DNA reads TGTGCCAGCAGTCCTGACGTGGCGGCCTGGAGCAATGAGCAGTTCTTC. This codes for CASSPDVAAWSNEQFF. The rearrangement uses TRBV6-2 or TRBV6-3 and TRBJ2-1; D ambiguous. Germline-derived CDR1 and CDR2 are MNHEY and SVGEGT. This CDR3 has 16 amino acids. V was shortened by 5 bases and J by 6 bases, with 20 bases between the two germline ends.

Ten or more counts support this clonotype. V and J are TRBV11-2 and TRBJ2-2, with a tentative D call TRBD1 (6 bases). CDR3 size: 15 residues. V lost 5 bases to trimming and J lost 2 bases, with 12 bases between them. Per the germline V gene, CDR1 is SGHAT and CDR2 is FQNNGV. The CDR3 loop reads CASSPGTHNTGELFF. The CDR3 DNA reads as TGTGCCAGCAGCCCTGGGACACACAACACCGGGGAGCTGTTTTTT.

This clonotype was seen more than once but under ten times. The chain uses TRBV16 and TRBJ1-5; the D gene is possibly TRBD1 (5 bases). CDR1 is KGHSY and CDR2 is FQNENV in the germline V gene. V was trimmed by 6 bases and J by 1 base, leaving 13 bases between them. The CDR3 totals 15 residues. DNA of the CDR3: TGTGCCAGCAGTCGGAGGGGACTAAGCAATCAGCCCCAGCATTTT. It codes for CASSRRGLSNQPQHF.